These T cell receptor beta chains were read from a single sample in a study of CD8+ T cells in alopecia areata. The method was immunoSEQ multiplex PCR; TCRdb's version includes in-frame clones alone and lacks a portion of them. The data show over 120,000 clones, approximately 49% seen once. The specimen comprised CD4+ T cells sorted from blood, sampled at week 0. The receptors shown here come from a human donor with alopecia areata. Each CDR3 is given with its conserved first and last residue. The order of the fields is J gene, V gene, clone size, D gene, CDR3 protein, CDR3 DNA. D genes are given only for firm matches. Where a row states a size, it is once, few, many or the class of an expanded clone; other rows omit it.

j_call: TRBJ1-2; v_call: TRBV5-4; clone_size: -; d_call: -; cdr3_aa: CASSGQQGTPLGYTF; cdr3_nt: TGTGCCAGCAGCGGCCAACAGGGTACTCCCTTGGGCTACACCTTC
j_call: TRBJ2-4; v_call: TRBV2; clone_size: -; d_call: -; cdr3_aa: CASSPGIAKNIQYF; cdr3_nt: TGTGCCAGCAGCCCAGGGATAGCCAAAAACATTCAGTACTTC
j_call: TRBJ2-6; v_call: TRBV5-4; clone_size: -; d_call: -; cdr3_aa: CASSFPGRGGAGANVLTF; cdr3_nt: TGTGCCAGCAGCTTCCCAGGGAGGGGGGGTGCAGGGGCCAACGTCCTGACTTTC
j_call: TRBJ2-3; v_call: TRBV29-1; clone_size: -; d_call: -; cdr3_aa: CSVGEVGQYF; cdr3_nt: TGCAGCGTTGGGGAGGTCGGGCAGTATTTT
j_call: TRBJ1-2; v_call: TRBV29-1; clone_size: -; d_call: -; cdr3_aa: CSATLLQTADYGYTF; cdr3_nt: TGCAGCGCCACACTCCTACAGACAGCAGACTATGGCTACACCTTC
j_call: TRBJ2-3; v_call: TRBV29-1; clone_size: -; d_call: TRBD2; cdr3_aa: CSVEDRASGSTDTQYF; cdr3_nt: TGCAGCGTTGAAGATCGGGCTAGCGGGAGCACAGATACGCAGTATTTT
j_call: TRBJ2-2; v_call: TRBV5-1; clone_size: -; d_call: TRBD2; cdr3_aa: CASSLIAGEGTGELFF; cdr3_nt: TGCGCCAGCAGCTTGATAGCGGGAGAGGGCACCGGGGAGCTGTTTTTT
j_call: TRBJ2-2; v_call: TRBV5-1; clone_size: -; d_call: -; cdr3_aa: CASSLAGAVPGELFF; cdr3_nt: TGCGCCAGCAGCTTGGCGGGAGCGGTCCCCGGGGAGCTGTTTTTT
j_call: TRBJ2-7; v_call: TRBV6-6; clone_size: -; d_call: -; cdr3_aa: CASRGGDHEQYF; cdr3_nt: TGTGCCAGCAGAGGAGGGGACCACGAGCAGTACTTC
j_call: TRBJ2-5; v_call: TRBV29-1; clone_size: -; d_call: TRBD1; cdr3_aa: CSVERTGGAETQYF; cdr3_nt: TGCAGCGTTGAGAGGACAGGGGGTGCAGAGACCCAGTACTTC
j_call: TRBJ1-5; v_call: TRBV28; clone_size: -; d_call: -; cdr3_aa: CASSRLQGGQPQHF; cdr3_nt: TGTGCCAGCAGTCGCCTACAGGGAGGTCAGCCCCAGCATTTT
j_call: TRBJ2-5; v_call: TRBV4-1; clone_size: -; d_call: -; cdr3_aa: CASSQDSGGVTQYF; cdr3_nt: TGCGCCAGCAGCCAAGATTCGGGGGGCGTGACCCAGTACTTC
j_call: TRBJ2-2; v_call: TRBV5-1; clone_size: -; d_call: TRBD1; cdr3_aa: CASSLRTGSSGELFF; cdr3_nt: TGCGCCAGCAGCCTGCGGACAGGGTCCTCCGGGGAGCTGTTTTTT
j_call: TRBJ1-2; v_call: TRBV11-2; clone_size: few; d_call: -; cdr3_aa: CASSPGLRISGYTF; cdr3_nt: TGTGCCAGCAGCCCCGGACTCAGAATAAGCGGCTACACCTTC
j_call: TRBJ2-7; v_call: TRBV20-1; clone_size: -; d_call: -; cdr3_aa: CSAQDAYEQYF; cdr3_nt: TGCAGTGCCCAGGACGCCTACGAGCAGTACTTC
j_call: TRBJ2-5; v_call: TRBV7-9; clone_size: -; d_call: -; cdr3_aa: CASQDLALETQYF; cdr3_nt: TGTGCCAGTCAGGACCTGGCTCTGGAGACCCAGTACTTC
j_call: TRBJ2-5; v_call: TRBV29-1; clone_size: few; d_call: -; cdr3_aa: CSGRAGRETQYF; cdr3_nt: TGCAGCGGCCGGGCGGGGAGGGAGACCCAGTACTTC
j_call: TRBJ2-3; v_call: TRBV5-1; clone_size: few; d_call: -; cdr3_aa: CASRAGIDTQYF; cdr3_nt: TGCGCCAGCAGGGCAGGGATAGATACGCAGTATTTT
j_call: TRBJ2-3; v_call: TRBV7-8; clone_size: -; d_call: -; cdr3_aa: CASSPQPTDTQYF; cdr3_nt: TGTGCCAGCAGCCCACAACCCACAGATACGCAGTATTTT
j_call: TRBJ1-1; v_call: TRBV7-2; clone_size: -; d_call: -; cdr3_aa: CASSLGMNTEAFF; cdr3_nt: TGTGCCAGCAGCTTAGGGATGAACACTGAAGCTTTCTTT
j_call: TRBJ1-2; v_call: TRBV6-9; clone_size: -; d_call: -; cdr3_aa: CASRLAFVRNYGYTF; cdr3_nt: TGTGCCAGCAGGCTCGCGTTCGTCCGTAACTATGGCTACACCTTC
j_call: TRBJ1-2; v_call: TRBV5-4; clone_size: -; d_call: TRBD1; cdr3_aa: CASSLEIRTGVEGYTF; cdr3_nt: TGTGCCAGCAGCTTGGAAATCCGGACAGGGGTGGAAGGCTACACCTTC
j_call: TRBJ1-1; v_call: TRBV30; clone_size: -; d_call: -; cdr3_aa: CAWKQGSPYTEAFF; cdr3_nt: TGTGCCTGGAAACAGGGCTCTCCCTACACTGAAGCTTTCTTT
j_call: TRBJ1-1; v_call: TRBV5-1; clone_size: -; d_call: TRBD1; cdr3_aa: CASSPGTGSNTEAFF; cdr3_nt: TGCGCCAGCAGCCCGGGGACAGGATCGAACACTGAAGCTTTCTTT
j_call: TRBJ2-5; v_call: TRBV7-2; clone_size: few; d_call: -; cdr3_aa: CASSPRAFSRETQYF; cdr3_nt: TGTGCCAGCAGCCCAAGAGCGTTTAGCCGGGAGACCCAGTACTTC
j_call: TRBJ2-1; v_call: TRBV11-2; clone_size: -; d_call: -; cdr3_aa: CASSLGGQYEQFF; cdr3_nt: TGTGCCAGCAGCTTAGGGGGGCAATATGAGCAGTTCTTC
j_call: TRBJ2-7; v_call: TRBV27; clone_size: -; d_call: -; cdr3_aa: CASRSPLRDRYEQYF; cdr3_nt: TGTGCCAGCAGATCACCCCTTCGGGATAGGTACGAGCAGTACTTC
j_call: TRBJ1-1; v_call: TRBV5-1; clone_size: -; d_call: -; cdr3_aa: CASRLGTENTEAFF; cdr3_nt: TGCGCCAGCAGACTAGGGACGGAGAACACTGAAGCTTTCTTT
j_call: TRBJ1-2; v_call: TRBV28; clone_size: -; d_call: -; cdr3_aa: CASSTPKTGYGYTF; cdr3_nt: TGTGCCAGCAGTACGCCTAAGACTGGCTATGGCTACACCTTC
j_call: TRBJ1-1; v_call: TRBV4-1; clone_size: medium-sized; d_call: TRBD1; cdr3_aa: CASSQGPGQGALGTEAFF; cdr3_nt: TGCGCCAGCAGCCAGGGACCGGGACAGGGGGCACTTGGGACTGAAGCTTTCTTT
j_call: TRBJ1-1; v_call: TRBV4-2; clone_size: few; d_call: -; cdr3_aa: CASSHVDRSNTEAFF; cdr3_nt: TGTGCCAGCAGCCATGTTGACAGGTCGAACACTGAAGCTTTCTTT
j_call: TRBJ2-7; v_call: TRBV11-1; clone_size: -; d_call: -; cdr3_aa: CASSYSKDGLGEQYF; cdr3_nt: TGTGCCAGCAGCTATTCTAAGGACGGCCTCGGGGAGCAGTACTTC
j_call: TRBJ2-6; v_call: TRBV29-1; clone_size: -; d_call: TRBD2; cdr3_aa: CSVDSSGDYSGANVLTF; cdr3_nt: TGCAGCGTTGATTCGAGCGGGGATTACTCTGGGGCCAACGTCCTGACTTTC
j_call: TRBJ2-1; v_call: TRBV2; clone_size: -; d_call: TRBD2; cdr3_aa: CASRAGSVDTGGRAYNEQFF; cdr3_nt: TGTGCCAGCAGAGCGGGTTCGGTAGATACTGGCGGGAGGGCTTACAATGAGCAGTTCTTC
j_call: TRBJ2-7; v_call: TRBV5-4; clone_size: -; d_call: -; cdr3_aa: CASSLEGGRYEQYF; cdr3_nt: TGTGCCAGCAGCTTGGAGGGGGGCCGCTACGAGCAGTACTTC
j_call: TRBJ2-3; v_call: TRBV29-1; clone_size: -; d_call: -; cdr3_aa: CSVAGSTSTDTQYF; cdr3_nt: TGCAGCGTTGCCGGAAGCACTAGCACAGATACGCAGTATTTT
j_call: TRBJ2-1; v_call: TRBV30; clone_size: few; d_call: -; cdr3_aa: CAWTRGQYNEQFF; cdr3_nt: TGTGCCTGGACCCGAGGACAGTACAATGAGCAGTTCTTC
j_call: TRBJ2-1; v_call: TRBV10-3; clone_size: -; d_call: -; cdr3_aa: CAISERLENNEQFF; cdr3_nt: TGTGCCATCAGTGAAAGACTAGAAAACAATGAGCAGTTCTTC
j_call: TRBJ2-7; v_call: TRBV30; clone_size: few; d_call: -; cdr3_aa: CAWTPGEGEQYF; cdr3_nt: TGTGCCTGGACGCCAGGGGAAGGCGAGCAGTACTTC
j_call: TRBJ2-2; v_call: TRBV7-9; clone_size: -; d_call: -; cdr3_aa: CASSSRAGFGTGELFF; cdr3_nt: TGTGCCAGCAGCTCACGGGCGGGGTTCGGCACCGGGGAGCTGTTTTTT
j_call: TRBJ1-2; v_call: TRBV30; clone_size: few; d_call: -; cdr3_aa: CAWSRRTWTSYGYTF; cdr3_nt: TGTGCCTGGAGTAGAAGGACCTGGACTTCCTATGGCTACACCTTC
j_call: TRBJ2-1; v_call: TRBV29-1; clone_size: few; d_call: TRBD2; cdr3_aa: CSIREGYNEQFF; cdr3_nt: TGCAGCATAAGGGAGGGTTACAATGAGCAGTTCTTC
j_call: TRBJ2-2; v_call: TRBV7-9; clone_size: -; d_call: TRBD1; cdr3_aa: CASSIAGTGKTGELFF; cdr3_nt: TGTGCCAGCAGCATAGCCGGGACAGGGAAGACCGGGGAGCTGTTTTTT
j_call: TRBJ2-3; v_call: TRBV7-9; clone_size: -; d_call: -; cdr3_aa: CASSLVPSPADTQYF; cdr3_nt: TGTGCCAGCAGCTTAGTCCCGTCCCCCGCAGATACGCAGTATTTT
j_call: TRBJ1-1; v_call: TRBV29-1; clone_size: few; d_call: -; cdr3_aa: CSGSERIWTTMNTEAFF; cdr3_nt: TGCAGCGGCTCGGAGCGCATCTGGACCACGATGAACACTGAAGCTTTCTTT
j_call: TRBJ1-5; v_call: TRBV19; clone_size: -; d_call: TRBD1; cdr3_aa: CASSEQGPRGNQPQHF; cdr3_nt: TGTGCCAGTAGTGAACAGGGGCCCCGTGGCAATCAGCCCCAGCATTTT
j_call: TRBJ2-2; v_call: TRBV5-4; clone_size: -; d_call: TRBD1; cdr3_aa: CASTPDRFDTGELFF; cdr3_nt: TGTGCCAGCACCCCGGACAGGTTCGACACCGGGGAGCTGTTTTTT
j_call: TRBJ1-2; v_call: TRBV7-2; clone_size: -; d_call: -; cdr3_aa: CASTSPRDRSSNYGYTF; cdr3_nt: TGTGCCAGCACCTCTCCCCGAGACAGGAGTTCTAACTATGGCTACACCTTC
j_call: TRBJ2-3; v_call: TRBV4-1; clone_size: few; d_call: -; cdr3_aa: CASSQVQGTDTQYF; cdr3_nt: TGCGCCAGCAGCCAAGTACAGGGTACAGATACGCAGTATTTT
j_call: TRBJ2-6; v_call: TRBV4-1; clone_size: -; d_call: -; cdr3_aa: CASSQVAGANVLTF; cdr3_nt: TGCGCCAGCAGCCAAGTAGCCGGGGCCAACGTCCTGACTTTC
j_call: TRBJ2-7; v_call: TRBV5-1; clone_size: few; d_call: -; cdr3_aa: CASSPLKGVSYEQYF; cdr3_nt: TGCGCCAGCAGCCCCCTTAAGGGCGTATCCTACGAGCAGTACTTC